A single sample is the source of the 27 T cell receptor beta chains below, sequenced in a study of post-analysis software for immune sequencing data. Unique molecular identifiers were built into the TCR beta cDNA libraries. One entry per CDR3 protein results from TCRdb running MiXCR on the PCR reads. The sample lists 150,000 or so distinct CDR3 sequences; 35% to 40% were seen once. This specimen was blood, taken after autologous hematopoietic stem cell transplantation. These TCRs come from a girl aged 5-17 years with multiple sclerosis.

The chain is built from TRBV5-6 and TRBJ2-5; 7 bases fit TRBD2. The CDR3 loop spans 15 amino acids. The V segment lost 4 bases and the J segment 4 bases; nucleotides outside the gene matches: 10. CDR1 and CDR2 from the germline V gene are SGHDT and YYEEEE. In DNA, the CDR3 is TGTGCCAGCAGCCTCTGGGGGAGGGCCGGAGAGACCCAGTACTTC. It encodes CASSLWGRAGETQYF.

The V gene is TRBV29-1, the J gene TRBJ2-2, with TRBD1 matching over 10 bases. The germline V gene has CDR1 SQVTM and CDR2 ANQGSEA. V lost 6 bases to trimming and J lost 4 bases; unmatched junction nucleotides: 5. The CDR3 runs to 14 residues. CDR3 DNA sequence: TGCAGCGTGCGACAGGGGGCGGGCACCGGGGAGCTGTTTTTT. This translates into CSVRQGAGTGELFF.

This clonotype was seen many times. J is TRBJ2-7 and V is TRBV10-3, with D maybe TRBD2 (6 bases). CDR1 and CDR2 (germline): ENHRY, SYGVKD. Trimming removed 6 bases from V and 0 bases from J, with 12 bases in between. CDR3 length equals 14 residues. CDR3 coding DNA: TGTGCCATCAGGATTAGCGGAAACTCCTACGAGCAGTACTTC. Protein sequence: CAIRISGNSYEQYF.

The chain joins TRBV7-9 to TRBJ2-5; the D is unclear. The germline V and J ends were trimmed by 1 base and 4 bases, with 10 bases remaining between them. The germline V gene encodes CDR1 SEHNR and CDR2 FQNEAQ (reference sequence). This CDR3 contains 14 residues. The CDR3 DNA reads as TGTGCCAGCAGCTTAGTGGTGGGTCGAGAGACCCAGTACTTC. It encodes CASSLVVGRETQYF.

The V gene is TRBV3-1, the J gene TRBJ2-1; 12 positions match TRBD2. CDR3 size: 14 residues. The trim removed 4 bases at V and 5 bases at J, leaving 0 bases unmatched. Germline lookup yields CDR1 LGHDT and CDR2 YNNKEL (reference sequence). The DNA for the CDR3 is TGTGCCAGCAGCCGACTAGCGGGGGACAATGAGCAGTTCTTC. Translated: CASSRLAGDNEQFF.

The chain has TRBV28 and TRBJ1-2, with TRBD1 matching 8 bases. The CDR3 length is 14 residues. V lost 2 bases, J lost 8 bases, and 7 bases stayed unmatched. The germline CDR1 and CDR2 sequences are MDHEN and SYDVKM. The CDR3 DNA sequence: TGTGCCAGCAGTTTAGAGCAGGGGGCACGAGGCTACACCTTC. Amino acids: CASSLEQGARGYTF.

In the case of this clonotype: A much larger clone lies one base from this, so it may be a read error. The V and J genes are TRBV4-3 and TRBJ1-4; D uncertain. Germline CDR1 is LGHNA and CDR2 is YSLEER. The CDR3 has 16 amino acids. The CDR3 sequence: CASGQDRLTTNEKLFF. The DNA of the CDR3 is TGCGCCAGCGGCCAAGATCGACTTACAACTAATGAAAAACTGTTTTTT.

This clonotype was found a few times. CDR3 sequence (DNA): TGTGCCTGGTTTGGGAACACTGAAGCTTTCTTT. Translating it yields CAWFGNTEAFF. The chain employs TRBV30 and TRBJ1-1; unclear D gene. Germline V gives CDR1 GTSNPN, CDR2 SVGIG (reference sequence). Trimming removed 5 bases from V and 1 base from J, with 5 bases in between. The CDR3 spans 11 residues.

This clonotype occurred a few times. The rearrangement uses TRBV12-3 or TRBV12-4 and TRBJ2-7, with 7 bases aligning to TRBD2. Trimming at V came to 5 bases and at J to 7 bases, leaving 5 bases not matched to a gene. The CDR3 is made up of 12 amino acids. CDR3 loop: CASSQRGNEQYF. CDR3 nucleotides: TGTGCCAGCAGTCAGCGGGGCAATGAGCAGTACTTC.

This clonotype was seen more than once but under ten times. The V call is TRBV27, the J call TRBJ1-1; D gene uncertain. Trimming took off 8 bases at V and 1 base at J, with 11 bases between the two ends. CDR3 length: 13 residues. Looked up from germline, CDR1 is MNHEY and CDR2 is SMNVEV (reference sequence). DNA for the CDR3: TGTGCCAGCCAAGAAGGGCGGAACACTGAAGCTTTCTTT. This gives the protein CASQEGRNTEAFF.

This chain joins TRBV7-9 and TRBJ2-3; D remains ambiguous. This CDR3 is built from 14 residues. Germline CDR1 is SEHNR and CDR2 is FQNEAQ (reference sequence). V lost 3 bases, J lost 4 bases, and 11 bases lay in between. The CDR3 DNA is TGTGCCAGCAGCTTTGTCGGTCGGGCAGATACGCAGTATTTT. This encodes CASSFVGRADTQYF.

With regard to this clonotype: This may be a read error: a much more frequent sequence differs by one nucleotide. The V call is TRBV29-1, the J call TRBJ2-4; maybe TRBD2 (5 bases). The last part of the DNA fits TRBJ2-5 better; the J call may be wrong. This CDR3 is built from 14 residues. Germline V gene data show CDR1 as SQVTM and CDR2 as ANQGSEA. In DNA form, the CDR3 reads TGCAGCGTTGTTGGAACTAGTGAATCCGGGACCCAGTACTTC. As protein: CSVVGTSESGTQYF.

The chain couples TRBV20-1 to TRBJ2-5, with D maybe TRBD2 (8 bases). The DNA end favors TRBJ2-7, so the J call may be wrong. Per germline, CDR1 DFQATT and CDR2 SNEGSKA (reference sequence). The CDR3 has 14 residues. The CDR3 region has the DNA TGCAGTGCCAGGGGGACTAGTGTCATCCACGAGCAGTACTTC. This translates into CSARGTSVIHEQYF.

The chain joins TRBV21-1 to TRBJ2-5. TRBV21-1 is a recognized pseudogene. This CDR3 comprises 14 residues. Here the CDR3 reads CAGSKDSSQETQYF. CDR3 nucleotide sequence: TGTGCCGGCAGCAAAGATAGCAGCCAAGAGACCCAGTACTTC.

The chain uses TRBV19 and TRBJ1-1; D not resolved. CDR1 and CDR2 from the germline V gene are LNHDA and SQIVND (reference sequence). The germline V and J ends were trimmed by 3 bases and 5 bases, with 16 bases remaining between them. CDR3 length: 15 residues. This chain's CDR3 is CASSIPQDVDTEAFF. The CDR3 DNA follows: TGTGCCAGTAGTATCCCGCAGGACGTGGATACTGAAGCTTTCTTT.

The sample holds a few counts of this clonotype. This rearrangement joins TRBV6-6 to TRBJ2-7; D call uncertain. The V gene's germline CDR1 is MNHNY and CDR2 SVGAGI (reference sequence). This CDR3 contains 11 residues. With 5 bases removed from V and 4 bases from J, the gap between germline ends came to 6 bases. Written as DNA, the CDR3 is TGTGCCAGCAGTCATTTATACGAGCAGTACTTC. Translated: CASSHLYEQYF.

The rearrangement links TRBV5-1 to TRBJ2-7; D is unresolved. Near its end, the DNA agrees better with TRBJ2-5, so the J call may be wrong. The germline gives CDR1 SGHRS, CDR2 YFSETQ. The CDR3 totals 14 residues. The CDR3 sequence: CASSLSSTKETQYF. The CDR3 DNA reads TGCGCCAGCAGCCTGTCCAGCACCAAAGAGACCCAGTACTTC.

The genes are TRBV7-3 and TRBJ2-1; 8 nucleotides align to TRBD2. The CDR3 runs to 14 residues. V lost 6 bases to trimming and J lost 3 bases; unmatched junction nucleotides: 4. Germline V gene sequence: CDR1 SGHTA, CDR2 FQGTGA. CDR3 sequence: CASSSSGYYNEQFF. The CDR3 DNA is TGTGCCAGCAGTTCTAGCGGGTACTACAATGAGCAGTTCTTC.

This clonotype has just a few counts. This chain joins TRBV14 and TRBJ2-3; D uncertain. Germline CDR1 SGHDN, CDR2 FVKESK. This CDR3 is 13 amino acids long. V was cut by 6 bases and J by 3 bases, with 10 bases left in between. The CDR3 here is CASRPSSTDTQYF. CDR3 DNA: TGTGCCAGCAGGCCGTCCTCAACAGATACGCAGTATTTT.

This rearrangement joins TRBV6-2 or TRBV6-3 to TRBJ1-3; the D is unclear. Trimming pared 4 bases from V and 4 bases from J, leaving 11 bases between. The germline V gene has CDR1 MNHEY and CDR2 SVGEGT. The CDR3 is 14 residues long. CDR3 bases: TGTGCCAGCAGTTCGGACGGAATAGGAAACACCATATATTTT. As protein: CASSSDGIGNTIYF.

V usage is TRBV7-2 and J usage is TRBJ1-1, with TRBD1 matching 7 bases. In germline, CDR1 is SGHTA, CDR2 FQGNSA. This CDR3 region has 14 residues. V gave up 6 bases and J gave up 2 bases; unmatched junction bases: 6. This chain's CDR3 is CASSSTGINTEAFF. CDR3 in DNA: TGTGCCAGCAGTTCGACAGGGATTAACACTGAAGCTTTCTTT.

A few counts support this clonotype. CDR3 loop: CASSPTGVADTQYF. In nucleotides, the CDR3 is TGTGCCAGCAGCCCAACAGGGGTTGCAGATACGCAGTATTTT. V and J are TRBV7-9 and TRBJ2-3, with 7 bases lining up with TRBD1. Germline-derived CDR1 and CDR2 are SEHNR and FQNEAQ (reference sequence). J lost 4 bases, V lost 5 bases, and 6 bases had no gene match. This CDR3 region has 14 residues.

The rearrangement joins TRBV12-3 or TRBV12-4 to TRBJ2-1, with D perhaps TRBD1 or TRBD2 (5 bases each). The V end lost 8 bases, the J end lost 4 bases, and 12 bases lay between the germline ends. The CDR3 extends over 13 amino acids. CDR3 region: CASGTQFYNEQFF. The CDR3 DNA sequence: TGTGCCAGCGGGACCCAATTTTACAATGAGCAGTTCTTC.

The rearrangement joins TRBV10-3 to TRBJ1-2, with TRBD1 as a possible D gene (5 bases). V shed 0 bases and J shed 4 bases, with 12 bases lying between them. The CDR3 runs to 15 residues. CDR1 and CDR2 from the germline V gene are ENHRY and SYGVKD. The CDR3 sequence is CAISESSTGTYGYTF. The CDR3 DNA follows: TGTGCCATCAGTGAGTCGAGTACGGGGACCTATGGCTACACCTTC.

The J gene is TRBJ2-5, the V gene TRBV20-1; 7 bases match TRBD2. V lost 6 bases and J lost 3; bases outside the gene matches: 7. The CDR3 contains 13 residues. Per germline, CDR1 DFQATT and CDR2 SNEGSKA (reference sequence). The DNA of the CDR3 is TGCAGTGCCCGGGGGGATAACGAAGAGACCCAGTACTTC. Translated: CSARGDNEETQYF.

The genes are TRBV6-5 and TRBJ2-5, with 11 nucleotides matching TRBD1. Matching the DNA end better, TRBJ2-7 makes the J call doubtful. Per the germline V gene, CDR1 is MNHEY and CDR2 is SVGAGI. This CDR3 region has 13 residues. The CDR3 nucleotides are TGTGCCAGCACCGGGACAGGGGGGTACGAGCAGTACTTC. It is translated as CASTGTGGYEQYF.

This clonotype showed up many times. The chain combines TRBV29-1 with TRBJ2-7; D is tentatively TRBD1 or TRBD2 (5 bases each). The CDR3 has 13 amino acids. Deletions cut 7 bases from V and 6 bases from J, with 19 bases between. Germline CDR1 is SQVTM and CDR2 is ANQGSEA. The CDR3 sequence: CSATGLPGGEQYF. The CDR3 coding sequence is TGCAGCGCCACCGGACTCCCTGGGGGCGAGCAGTACTTC.